Each of the 18 T cell receptor beta chains below was sequenced from the same sample in a study of cytomegalovirus exposure and HLA in healthy donors (dated by TCRdb to 2016 to 2017). Receptor amplification or capture employed the immunoSEQ multiplex PCR assay. The multiplex PCR relied on a mix of 60 forward primers for TCR Vbeta segments and 13 reverse primers for TCR Jbeta segments. TCRdb provides this immuneACCESS table in a form limited to in-frame rearrangements. Some clones are lacking; in checked studies, under half of them reflect an unresolved V gene, and why the rest are absent is not known. Across this sample there are about 69,000 clones, with 60% to 80% seen only once. 20% to 25% of the sample comes from the top ten. Sequencing used PBMCs. These receptors all stem from a woman in her twenties or thirties in good health and CMV-seropositive.

The rearrangement joins TRBV4-1 to TRBJ2-1, with TRBD2 matching 8 bases. V trimming: 1 base; J trimming: 0 bases; junction bases outside the gene matches: 14. This CDR3 has 20 residues. Germline V CDR1 and CDR2: MGHRA, YSYEKL. The CDR3 nucleotides are TGCGCCAGCAGCCAAGTGGGTAGCGGGACTACGAGGAGCTCCTACAATGAGCAGTTCTTC. Translating it yields CASSQVGSGTTRSSYNEQFF.

This clone showed up just a few times. This chain connects TRBV19 to TRBJ2-1; 7 bases are shared with TRBD2. V lost 5 bases to trimming and J lost 7 bases; unmatched junction nucleotides: 5. CDR1 and CDR2 (germline): LNHDA, SQIVND (reference sequence). The CDR3 loop spans 13 amino acids. This CDR3 reads CASSQAGTNEQFF. The CDR3 nucleotides are TGTGCCAGTAGTCAAGCGGGAACGAATGAGCAGTTCTTC.

V usage is TRBV6-5 and J usage is TRBJ1-2, with 8 bases that match TRBD1. Germline CDR1 and CDR2: MNHEY and SVGAGI. This CDR3 region has 14 residues. The J segment lost 6 bases and the V segment lost 1 base, leaving 4 bases of the junction unmatched. CDR3 sequence reads: CASSYFDRGDGYTF. CDR3 DNA sequence: TGTGCCAGCAGTTACTTTGACAGGGGCGATGGCTACACCTTC.

This clone was counted between two and nine times. V is TRBV2 and J is TRBJ1-3; D gene ambiguous. Germline V gene lookup returns CDR1 SNHLY and CDR2 FYNNEI. This CDR3 region has 15 residues. Between the trimmed V and J ends, which lost 3 bases and 0 bases, there was a span of 9 bases. The CDR3 DNA reads TGTGCCAGCAGTGACAGGATTTACTCTGGAAACACCATATATTTT. This translates into CASSDRIYSGNTIYF.

On this clone: The same CDR3 arises from other DNA sequences in this sample as well. This chain links TRBV30 with TRBJ2-4; a weak D match, TRBD2 (5 bases). Germline V lookup: CDR1 GTSNPN, CDR2 SVGIG (reference sequence). Trimming removed 1 base from V and 0 bases from J, with 10 bases in between. The CDR3 length is 15 residues. The CDR3 nucleotides read TGTGCCTGGAGTGGTGGCGGGTTAGCCAAAAACATTCAGTACTTC. Its translation is CAWSGGGLAKNIQYF.

The V and J genes are TRBV30 and TRBJ2-7; maybe TRBD1 (6 bases). Germline lookup yields CDR1 GTSNPN and CDR2 SVGIG (reference sequence). The V end lost 4 bases, the J end lost 6 bases, and 13 bases lay between the germline ends. This CDR3 spans 12 amino acids. CDR3 in DNA: TGTGCCTGGAAACAGGGTTTGCTCGAGCAGTACTTC. Its translation: CAWKQGLLEQYF.

This chain links TRBV10-2 with TRBJ2-1, with no clear D. CDR3 length: 14 residues. Germline CDR1 WSHSY, CDR2 SAAADI. V was shortened by 4 bases and J by 5 bases, with 12 bases between the two germline ends. Written as DNA, the CDR3 is TGCGCCAGCAGTGTTGGGTGGCGGAACAATGAGCAGTTCTTC. Translating it yields CASSVGWRNNEQFF.

Concerning this clone: The identical CDR3 is also encoded by other nucleotide sequences in the sample. This CDR3 is CSVTTLRGDTEAFF. CDR3 sequence (DNA): TGCAGCGTCACCACTCTCCGGGGGGACACTGAAGCTTTCTTT. The gene calls are TRBV29-1 and TRBJ1-1; possible D gene TRBD1, 5 bases. V was shortened by 6 bases and J by 3 bases, with 17 bases between the two germline ends. The CDR3 spans 14 residues. Germline V gene lookup returns CDR1 SQVTM and CDR2 ANQGSEA.

This chain uses TRBV5-1 with TRBJ2-2, with 9 bases that match TRBD1. This CDR3 is 16 amino acids long. Germline values: CDR1 SGHRS, CDR2 YFSETQ. Losses at the gene ends were 4 bases for V and 3 bases for J; bases not matched to a gene: 7. This CDR3 is CASSGTGRTYTGELFF. CDR3 nucleotides: TGCGCCAGCAGCGGGACAGGGAGAACCTACACCGGGGAGCTGTTTTTT. Based on the CDR3 plus reference TRBV5-1 and TRBJ2-2, the full variable domain is KAGVTQTPRYLIKTRGQQVTLSCSPISGHRSVSWYQQTPGQGLQFLFEYFSETQRNKGNFPGRFSGRQFSNSRSEMNVSTLELGDSALYLCASSGTGRTYTGELFFGEGSRLTVL.

The chain links TRBV11-2 to TRBJ2-2; D ambiguous. Per germline, CDR1 SGHAT and CDR2 FQNNGV. Trimming removed 5 bases at V and 2 bases at J, with 12 bases between. The CDR3 runs 15 residues. The CDR3 region is CASSPRPSNTGELFF. The CDR3 bases are TGTGCCAGCAGCCCCCGCCCCAGTAACACCGGGGAGCTGTTTTTT.

J is TRBJ1-5 and V is TRBV30, with 8 bases lining up with TRBD1. With V trimmed by 2 bases and J by 7 bases, 7 bases remained unmatched. The CDR3 length is 14 residues. CDR1 GTSNPN and CDR2 SVGIG come from the germline V gene (reference sequence). The CDR3 spells CAWSSQGAKQPQHF. Written as DNA, the CDR3 is TGTGCCTGGAGTAGTCAGGGGGCCAAGCAGCCCCAGCATTTT.

The chain employs TRBV5-1 and TRBJ2-1; 7 nucleotides align to TRBD2. This CDR3 region has 14 residues. V shed 4 bases, J shed 5 bases, and the junction held 6 bases outside the gene matches. Per germline, CDR1 SGHRS and CDR2 YFSETQ. The CDR3 here is CASSPSGVNNEQFF. The CDR3 nucleotides are TGCGCCAGCAGCCCGAGCGGGGTCAACAATGAGCAGTTCTTC.

The J gene is TRBJ1-3, the V gene TRBV7-6; D gene unclear. The CDR3 contains 13 residues. V was trimmed by 4 bases and J by 8 bases, leaving 12 bases between them. CDR1 SGHVS and CDR2 FNYEAQ come from the germline V gene. DNA of the CDR3: TGTGCCAGCAGCTCATCTTTGCGAGACACCATATATTTT. This codes for CASSSSLRDTIYF.

The V call is TRBV28, the J call TRBJ1-1, with D perhaps matching TRBD1 (6 bases). The CDR3 runs 21 residues. V gave up 2 bases and J gave up 8 bases, with 36 bases separating them. Germline-derived CDR1 and CDR2 are MDHEN and SYDVKM. CDR3 sequence reads: CASSLAPGPRSTRGERGEAFF. The CDR3 nucleotides read TGTGCCAGCAGTTTAGCCCCAGGACCCCGCAGCACCCGAGGAGAGAGGGGGGAAGCTTTCTTT.

The chain combines TRBV4-1 with TRBJ2-2, with 7 bases lining up with TRBD1. The germline V gene encodes CDR1 MGHRA and CDR2 YSYEKL. The CDR3 loop spans 16 amino acids. With 4 bases clipped from V and 0 bases from J, the junction kept 5 bases outside the gene matches. CDR3 in DNA: TGCGCCAGCAGCCCGCGACAGGGCGCGAACACCGGGGAGCTGTTTTTT. Its protein is CASSPRQGANTGELFF.

The chain uses TRBV29-1 and TRBJ2-4, with TRBD2 matching 14 bases. Germline V gene sequence: CDR1 SQVTM, CDR2 ANQGSEA. This CDR3 comprises 16 residues. V shed 7 bases, J shed 6 bases, and the junction held 11 bases outside the gene matches. CDR3 DNA: TGCAGCGCCCGGGGACTAGCGGGAGAGGGGGGAAACATTCAGTACTTC. Translating it yields CSARGLAGEGGNIQYF.

The chain carries TRBV7-2 and TRBJ1-1; a weak D match, TRBD1 (5 bases). The CDR3 runs 12 residues. Trimming stripped 5 bases from V and 4 bases from J, with 8 bases between. The germline CDR1 and CDR2 sequences are SGHTA and FQGNSA. DNA for the CDR3: TGTGCCAGCAGCCCGGGGGTCACTGAAGCTTTCTTT. It codes for CASSPGVTEAFF.

The chain combines TRBV4-1 with TRBJ1-1; D might be TRBD1 (5 bases). V lost 4 bases and J 1 base, leaving 10 bases between the germline ends. CDR1 and CDR2 from the germline V gene are MGHRA and YSYEKL. The CDR3 consists of 14 residues. The CDR3 loop reads CASSRPGANTEAFF. CDR3 DNA sequence: TGCGCCAGCAGCCGGCCTGGGGCGAACACTGAAGCTTTCTTT.